Presented here are 25 T cell receptor beta chains from one specimen sequenced in a study of regulatory T cells in long-lasting Graves disease. Time point described: persistent/refractory GD, antithyroid drugs over 5 years with positive TRAb. There was RNA extracted from PBMCs, and the TCR library was made from it. Arm-PCR with iRepertoire HTBI primers amplified the CDR3 regions for these TCR beta libraries. TCRdb ran MiXCR on the multiplex PCR reads and lists one entry per CDR3 protein. The sample has about 420,000 distinct CDR3 sequences; around 24% are singletons. This specimen was peripheral blood mononuclear cells (PBMCs), taken when the disease was refractory, from a patient treated with antithyroid drugs. Receptors were obtained from a female donor with Graves disease.

This clonotype has more than one count but fewer than ten. The genes are TRBV5-1 and TRBJ1-2; no firm D call. The CDR3 sequence is 12 residues long. The V end was cut by 0 bases, the J end by 8 bases, with 8 bases between. The V gene's germline CDR1 is SGHRS and CDR2 YFSETQ. CDR3 in amino acids: CASSLAGMGYTF. CDR3 bases: TGCGCCAGCAGCTTGGCTGGGATGGGCTACACCTTC.

The CDR3 nucleotides are TGCAGTGCTAGGGCACAGGAGTTATCTGGAAACACCATATATTTT. Residues: CSARAQELSGNTIYF. This chain uses TRBV20-1 with TRBJ1-3; D is possibly TRBD1 (5 bases). The V gene lost 3 bases and the J gene lost 1 base, with 13 bases spanning the gap. Per germline, CDR1 DFQATT and CDR2 SNEGSKA (reference sequence). The CDR3 is 15 amino acids.

This chain uses TRBV12-3 or TRBV12-4 with TRBJ1-1; D unresolved. V was pared by 3 bases and J by 6 bases, with 11 bases between. CDR3 length: 13 amino acids. CDR3 sequence (DNA): TGTGCCAGCAGTTTCCGGGAGGGTTCTGAAGCTTTCTTT. It specifies CASSFREGSEAFF.

The gene calls are TRBV3-1 and TRBJ2-2, with 11 bases aligning to TRBD2. Germline V gene sequence: CDR1 LGHDT, CDR2 YNNKEL (reference sequence). This CDR3 is built from 15 residues. Losses at the gene ends were 2 bases for V and 4 bases for J; bases not matched to a gene: 0. CDR3 protein: CASSQTSGGTGELFF. The CDR3 region has the DNA TGTGCCAGCAGCCAAACTAGCGGGGGCACCGGGGAGCTGTTTTTT. The full variable domain, its missing parts supplied by reference TRBV3-1 and TRBJ2-2, is DTAVSQTPKYLVTQMGNDKSIKCEQNLGHDTMYWYKQDSKKFLKIMFSYNNKELIINETVPNRFSPKSPDKAHLNLHINSLELGDSAVYFCASSQTSGGTGELFFGEGSRLTVL.

J is TRBJ2-7 and V is TRBV7-8; 10 positions agree with TRBD2. V shed 0 bases and J 6 bases; nucleotides not matched to a gene: 8. Germline values: CDR1 SGHVS, CDR2 FQNEAQ. The CDR3 runs 16 residues. The CDR3 spells CASSLAPSGSLSEQYF. The CDR3 DNA reads TGTGCCAGCAGCTTAGCGCCTAGCGGGAGTCTTAGCGAGCAGTACTTC.

This clonotype was recorded a few times. V and J are TRBV5-6 and TRBJ2-7; tentatively, D is TRBD1 or TRBD2 (6 bases each). Germline V gene data show CDR1 as SGHDT and CDR2 as YYEEEE. The CDR3 runs 17 residues. Trimming took 4 bases from V and 6 from J, leaving 26 bases between them. In DNA, the CDR3 is TGTGCCAGCAGCACCGACCACACTAGCCGTCTAGGGGGCGAGCAGTACTTC. The encoded protein is CASSTDHTSRLGGEQYF.

In this sample, this clonotype turned up many times. This chain connects TRBV12-3 or TRBV12-4 to TRBJ1-2, with D hard to call. V gave up 6 bases and J gave up 8 bases, with 10 bases separating them. The CDR3 loop spans 11 amino acids. This CDR3 is CASSFRWGYTF. The CDR3 coding sequence is TGTGCCAGCAGCTTTCGTTGGGGCTACACCTTC.

This clonotype was observed many times. This sequence joins TRBV12-3 or TRBV12-4 and TRBJ2-2; TRBD2 matches at 11 bases. The CDR3 is 15 residues long. V shed 10 bases and J 7 bases; nucleotides not matched to a gene: 11. For the CDR3, the DNA is TGTGCCATCTATCTAGCGGGAGGTTTCGGCGGGGAGCTGTTTTTT. It is translated as CAIYLAGGFGGELFF.

V gene TRBV7-2 combines with J gene TRBJ2-2, with D possibly matching TRBD2 (6 bases). Germline-derived CDR1 and CDR2 are SGHTA and FQGNSA. V lost 4 bases and J 3 bases, leaving 9 bases between the germline ends. CDR3 length: 14 amino acids. CDR3 in amino acids: CASSSGTHTGELFF. Here the CDR3 DNA reads TGTGCCAGCAGCTCCGGGACTCACACCGGGGAGCTGTTTTTT.

This clonotype appeared many times. The chain is built from TRBV7-2 and TRBJ2-7; 7 positions match TRBD1. This CDR3 comprises 15 residues. Losses at the gene ends were 4 bases for V and 2 bases for J; bases not matched to a gene: 8. Germline V gene lookup returns CDR1 SGHTA and CDR2 FQGNSA. CDR3 region: CASSSRQGGPYEQYF. CDR3 nucleotide sequence: TGTGCCAGCAGCTCCCGACAGGGTGGCCCCTACGAGCAGTACTTC.

This clonotype was seen repeatedly, ten times or more. J is TRBJ1-4 and V is TRBV6-5; TRBD1 matches 10 bases. The CDR3 length is 14 residues. CDR1 is MNHEY, CDR2 SVGAGI, per germline. The junction had 0 bases not matched to a gene; V was cut back by 2 bases and J by 6 bases. In nucleotides, the CDR3 is TGTGCCAGCAGTTACGGGACAGGGGATGAAAAACTGTTTTTT. It is translated as CASSYGTGDEKLFF.

The chain is built from TRBV6-1 and TRBJ2-7; 8 bases match TRBD2. Trimming removed 7 bases from V and 6 bases from J; junction bases left unmatched: 5. The CDR3 has 12 residues. Germline CDR1 reads MNHNS; CDR2 reads SASEGT. For the CDR3, the DNA is TGTGCCAGCACCCCGGGAGGGCCCGAGCAGTACTTC. This codes for CASTPGGPEQYF.

This chain connects TRBV5-1 to TRBJ2-3; D may correspond to TRBD1 or TRBD2 (5 bases each). The CDR3 sequence is 15 residues long. Looked up from germline, CDR1 is SGHRS and CDR2 is YFSETQ. With 6 bases removed from V and 0 bases from J, the gap between germline ends came to 14 bases. The CDR3 bases are TGCGCCAGCACCGTTGGGGGTTCTAGCACAGATACGCAGTATTTT. It translates to CASTVGGSSTDTQYF.

This clonotype was detected ten times or more. The chain links TRBV27 to TRBJ2-6; D unclear. Trimming removed 5 bases at V and 2 bases at J, with 16 bases between. Per germline, CDR1 MNHEY and CDR2 SMNVEV (reference sequence). This CDR3 contains 17 residues. The CDR3 bases are TGTGCCAGCAGTCCCCGGGCCCTAGGCGCTGGGGCCAACGTCCTGACTTTC. Protein product: CASSPRALGAGANVLTF.

Here the CDR3 reads CSVRGPLQGIETQYF. The CDR3 DNA reads as TGCAGCGTCCGCGGACCGCTCCAAGGTATCGAGACCCAGTACTTC. The V gene is TRBV29-1, the J gene TRBJ2-5; D gene uncertain. Trimming took 6 bases from V and 5 from J, leaving 22 bases between them. The CDR3 totals 15 residues. Per germline, CDR1 SQVTM and CDR2 ANQGSEA.

In this sample, this clonotype turned up a few times. This sequence joins TRBV28 and TRBJ1-6, with D maybe TRBD1 (5 bases). This CDR3 is 12 amino acids long. Trimming left V 3 bases short and J 9 bases short, with 6 bases between. Germline loops: CDR1 MDHEN, CDR2 SYDVKM. The CDR3 coding sequence is TGTGCCAGCAGTTTGGGGGTTTCACCCCTCCACTTT. This translates into CASSLGVSPLHF.

This clonotype was found many times. V usage is TRBV2 and J usage is TRBJ1-2; D gene ambiguous. The CDR3 runs 15 residues. Trimming shortened V by 0 bases and J by 8 bases, and 16 bases separated the two germline ends. From germline, CDR1 is SNHLY and CDR2 FYNNEI. The CDR3 sequence: CASSEALILRIGYTF. The CDR3 region has the DNA TGTGCCAGCAGTGAAGCGCTCATATTGAGGATCGGCTACACCTTC.

This clonotype appeared a single time. The rearrangement links TRBV28 to TRBJ2-5; maybe TRBD1 (6 bases). CDR1 is MDHEN, CDR2 SYDVKM, per germline. The CDR3 is made up of 15 amino acids. The V gene lost 3 bases and the J gene lost 5 bases, with 16 bases spanning the gap. The DNA for the CDR3 is TGTGCCAGCAGTTTGCCCAGGGACACGGGGGAGACCCAGTACTTC. Its protein product is CASSLPRDTGETQYF. Together with reference TRBV28 and TRBJ2-5, the CDR3 gives the full variable domain: DVKVTQSSRYLVKRTGEKVFLECVQDMDHENMFWYRQDPGLGLRLIYFSYDVKMKEKGDIPEGYSVSREKKERFSLILESASTNQTSMYLCASSLPRDTGETQYFGPGTRLLVL.

Concerning this clonotype: A clone one base away is much larger, so this may be a read error. This chain joins TRBV28 and TRBJ1-5, with unresolved D. Germline lookup yields CDR1 MDHEN and CDR2 SYDVKM. This CDR3 is built from 15 residues. Deletions cut 5 bases from V and 2 bases from J, with 13 bases between. The CDR3 here is CASSPSQSRNQPQHF. Here the CDR3 DNA reads TGTGCCAGCAGTCCTTCGCAGAGTCGCAATCAGCCCCAGCATTTT.

This clonotype was observed a few times. The chain combines TRBV27 with TRBJ2-7; the D gene is possibly TRBD1 (6 bases). The V gene's germline CDR1 is MNHEY and CDR2 SMNVEV (reference sequence). The CDR3 runs to 14 residues. Deletions cut 6 bases from V and 3 bases from J, with 15 bases between. The CDR3 nucleotides are TGTGCCAGCAGGCATACCGGGACATTCTACGAGCAGTACTTC. Amino acids: CASRHTGTFYEQYF.

This clonotype was found many times. The chain recombines TRBV6-1 with TRBJ2-7; 7 bases are shared with TRBD1. This CDR3 has 14 amino acids. Germline V gene data show CDR1 as MNHNS and CDR2 as SASEGT. Trimming removed 6 bases from V and 6 bases from J; junction bases left unmatched: 11. The CDR3 loop is CASRTGQEPSEQYF. CDR3 DNA sequence: TGTGCCAGCAGAACCGGACAGGAACCCTCCGAGCAGTACTTC.

The chain combines TRBV6-2 or TRBV6-3 with TRBJ2-1, with TRBD1 matching 9 bases. J lost 6 bases, V lost 5 bases, and 5 bases had no gene match. The length of the CDR3 is 14 residues. Per germline, CDR1 MNHEY and CDR2 SVGEGT. CDR3 nucleotides: TGTGCCAGCAGTGCCCGGGACAGGGTCAATGAGCAGTTCTTC. Translated, it gives CASSARDRVNEQFF.

This clonotype came up a few times. The V and J genes are TRBV5-1 and TRBJ1-1; weak D call: TRBD1 (6 bases). Trimming removed 4 bases from V and 1 base from J, with 14 bases in between. The CDR3 covers 15 residues. CDR1 and CDR2 (germline): SGHRS, YFSETQ. CDR3 sequence: CASSGGQLRNTEAFF. The CDR3 DNA reads as TGCGCCAGCAGCGGGGGACAACTCCGGAACACTGAAGCTTTCTTT.

This clonotype came up a few times. The chain has TRBV13 and TRBJ2-3, with 7 bases matching TRBD2. The CDR3 runs to 14 residues. J was trimmed by 7 bases and V by 3 bases; bases with no gene match: 7. CDR1 and CDR2 (germline): PRHDT, FYEKMQ (reference sequence). CDR3 residues: CASSFGGSANTQYF. CDR3 nucleotide sequence: TGTGCCAGCAGCTTCGGGGGGAGTGCTAATACGCAGTATTTT. The full variable domain, completed using reference TRBV13 and TRBJ2-3, is AAGVIQSPRHLIKEKRETATLKCYPIPRHDTVYWYQQGPGQDPQFLISFYEKMQSDKGSIPDRFSAQQFSDYHSELNMSSLELGDSALYFCASSFGGSANTQYFGPGTRLTVL.

This clonotype showed up just a few times. V is TRBV14 and J is TRBJ2-7; 10 nucleotides match TRBD1. The germline CDR1 and CDR2 sequences are SGHDN and FVKESK. Unmatched junction bases numbered 7, after V lost 1 base and J lost 4 bases. The CDR3 sequence is 16 residues long. CDR3 sequence reads: CASSQGPPGQGYEQYF. Here the CDR3 DNA reads TGTGCCAGCAGCCAAGGTCCACCGGGACAGGGGTACGAGCAGTACTTC.